This TCR beta chain was captured by sequencing in a study of PD-L1 blockade in urothelial cancer. Study-wide context: Bladder-origin urothelial cancer in males described about 85% of the 29 patients. Blood gave a median approximately 150,000 T cells.

Into every PCR, synthetic TCR analog templates were spiked. This table comes from immunoSEQ multiplex PCR, and its TCRdb copy is limited to in-frame clones, with some not included. The data contain roughly 43,000 clones, around 81% of them seen just once; the ten biggest clones take up around 15%. Germline CDR1 and CDR2: SGHVS and FNYEAQ. The trim removed 0 bases at V and 7 bases at J, leaving 3 bases unmatched. The CDR3 is made up of 13 amino acids. Regarding time point: pretreatment peripheral blood. Peripheral blood mononuclear cells were collected from every patient before and during treatment, yielding between 1 and 8 samples per patient.

The chain employs TRBV7-6 and TRBJ2-7; 7 bases align to TRBD2. The receptor was derived from a man between 60 and 70 years old with urothelial cancer. The specimen was PBMCs, collected around atezolizumab (anti-PD-L1) treatment. As DNA, the CDR3 is TGTGCCAGCAGCTTAGCGTTGGGGGGGGAGCAGTACTTC. Encoded protein: CASSLALGGEQYF.